The T cell receptor (beta chain) described here comes from a study of a mutant IDH1 vaccine in newly diagnosed glioma. Sequencing used immunoSEQ multiplex PCR; TCRdb keeps in-frame clones, though not all of them. Counted here are some 29,000 clones, roughly 80% occurring once; the ten biggest clones make up roughly 18%. The sample holds one count of this clone. Antigen: not known. Sample time point: week 23, last vaccination. Vaccination comprised doses that each held 300 ug of mutant IDH1 20-mer peptide, plus topical imiquimod. In every donor, the tumor was a new WHO grade 3 or 4 IDH1-mutant, ATRX-lost astrocytoma. Specimen: PBMCs, collected from a glioma patient whose treatment included an IDH1 peptide vaccine. This TCR was sampled from a woman aged 25 to 39 with glioma.

The CDR3 DNA is TGTGCCAGCAGTACCTATAATTCACCCCTCCACTTT. Encoded protein: CASSTYNSPLHF. The V and J genes are TRBV6-6 and TRBJ1-6; D remains unclear. Trimming removed 5 bases from V and 2 bases from J, with 1 base in between. The CDR3 sequence is 12 residues long. CDR1 MNHNY and CDR2 SVGAGI come from the germline V gene (reference sequence).